This T cell receptor beta chain was observed in a study of identifying expanded T cells in peripheral blood. In its sample, this clone was seen a few times. Its antigen is not identified. Study outcomes and limitations: Variance in clone template counts between approximately two-week samples significantly increased with total template count across all healthy donors. Over around two and four weeks, about 16 and 19 clones changed, versus approximately 1.1 between replicates.

Germline loops: CDR1 LNHDA, CDR2 SQIVND (reference sequence). This CDR3 is 14 amino acids long. The germline V and J ends were trimmed by 2 bases and 1 base, with 6 bases remaining between them. Collection occurred without any documented infections or immune events in donors. Profiled with immunoSEQ multiplex PCR; TCRdb holds only in-frame clones, not every one. This sample has under 85,000 clones, with around 84% found just once. The sequence was obtained from a person aged 18 to 70 in good health. Sample: blood. The chain is built from TRBV19 and TRBJ1-3, with D hard to call. CDR3 protein: CASSIMSSGNTIYF. DNA of the CDR3: TGTGCCAGTAGTATAATGTCGTCTGGAAACACCATATATTTT.